What follows are 6 T cell receptor beta chains derived from one specimen sequenced in a study of graft-versus-host responses after intestinal transplantation. No antigen has been identified for these receptors. Clones were sequenced by immunoSEQ multiplex PCR, and TCRdb holds only the in-frame ones, with some missing. Altogether under 100,000 clones are present, about 90% being singletons, with the ten largest covering around 0.38%. The sequences come from unstimulated CD8+ T cells sorted from spleen or lymph node cells, collected before transplant. The receptors shown here come from a human donor who was the organ donor for an intestinal transplant.

V and J are TRBV27 and TRBJ1-2, with D unresolved. This CDR3 region has 14 residues. Looked up from germline, CDR1 is MNHEY and CDR2 is SMNVEV (reference sequence). Trimming shortened V by 6 bases and J by 6 bases, and 17 bases separated the two germline ends. DNA for the CDR3: TGTGCCAGCAGCCCCTCGGACTTTAGCGATGGCTACACCTTC. Encoded protein: CASSPSDFSDGYTF.

V usage is TRBV27 and J usage is TRBJ2-7; 9 bases match TRBD1. Germline assignment: CDR1 MNHEY and CDR2 SMNVEV (reference sequence). V lost 3 bases and J lost 5; bases outside the gene matches: 8. The CDR3 length is 15 residues. The CDR3 loop reads CASSLTGTGNDEQYF. The CDR3 coding sequence is TGTGCCAGCAGTTTGACCGGGACAGGGAATGACGAGCAGTACTTC.

The chain couples TRBV19 to TRBJ1-1, with D uncertain. Germline V lookup: CDR1 LNHDA, CDR2 SQIVND (reference sequence). The CDR3 consists of 12 residues. Trimming took off 5 bases at V and 8 bases at J, with 12 bases between the two ends. CDR3 sequence reads: CASSYKTGEAFF. CDR3 coding DNA: TGTGCCAGTAGTTACAAGACGGGGGAAGCTTTCTTT. The whole variable domain, filled in from reference TRBV19 and TRBJ1-1, reads DGGITQSPKYLFRKEGQNVTLSCEQNLNHDAMYWYRQDPGQGLRLIYYSQIVNDFQKGDIAEGYSVSREKKESFPLTVTSAQKNPTAFYLCASSYKTGEAFFGQGTRLTVV.

The chain combines TRBV4-1 with TRBJ2-5, with unresolved D. The better agreement between TRBJ2-7 and the DNA end casts doubt on the J call. This CDR3 comprises 14 residues. Germline V gene lookup returns CDR1 MGHRA and CDR2 YSYEKL. CDR3: CASSQTQSPYEQYF. CDR3 in DNA: TGCGCCAGCAGCCAGACACAATCCCCCTACGAGCAGTACTTC.

The chain employs TRBV19 and TRBJ1-3, with 9 bases that match TRBD1. CDR1 and CDR2 from the germline V gene are LNHDA and SQIVND (reference sequence). The CDR3 loop spans 20 amino acids. V shed 2 bases and J 4 bases; nucleotides not matched to a gene: 18. CDR3: CASSIPSGDRVPRPGNTIYF. For the CDR3, the DNA is TGTGCCAGTAGTATACCCTCCGGGGACAGGGTACCCCGTCCCGGAAACACCATATATTTT.

This clone was seen a single time. The CDR3 nucleotides are TGCAGCGCCGGGGACAGTATAAACAATGAGCAGTTCTTC. It translates to CSAGDSINNEQFF. The chain uses TRBV29-1 and TRBJ2-1, with 7 bases lining up with TRBD1. Trimming took 7 bases from V and 5 from J; bases not matched to a gene: 8. CDR1 is SQVTM, CDR2 ANQGSEA, per germline. This CDR3 comprises 13 residues.